The 17 T cell receptor beta chains below all came from one sample that was sequenced in a study of cytomegalovirus exposure and HLA in healthy donors (dated by TCRdb to between 2016 and 2019). The library was prepared using the immunoSEQ multiplex PCR assay. In its TCRdb copy, this immuneACCESS table keeps in-frame sequences only and misses some clones. Where compared with another copy, unresolved V genes explain less than half of these, and the others have no known cause. The sample profile shows about 160,000 clones; roughly nine tenths of them were found once. The biggest ten clones account for about 6% of the sample. Sequencing was done on a sample of PBMCs. The source is a woman younger than 45 in good health and CMV-seronegative.

The gene calls are TRBV5-1 and TRBJ1-1; D remains ambiguous. The CDR3 loop spans 15 amino acids. Trimming left V 0 bases short and J 4 bases short, with 13 bases between. From germline, CDR1 is SGHRS and CDR2 YFSETQ. The CDR3 loop is CASSLDRLRSTEAFF. CDR3 coding DNA: TGCGCCAGCAGCTTGGACAGACTTCGTTCCACTGAAGCTTTCTTT.

The gene calls are TRBV19 and TRBJ1-3, with D possibly matching TRBD1 (6 bases). Germline CDR1 reads LNHDA; CDR2 reads SQIVND (reference sequence). Trimming took 5 bases from V and 0 from J, leaving 14 bases between them. There are 16 residues in the CDR3. The DNA for the CDR3 is TGTGCCAGTAGTCCAAGACAGGCCCTCTCTGGAAACACCATATATTTT. Translating it yields CASSPRQALSGNTIYF.

The rearrangement joins TRBV5-6 to TRBJ1-6; D remains unclear. This CDR3 is 15 amino acids long. The germline CDR1 and CDR2 sequences are SGHDT and YYEEEE. The V gene lost 2 bases and the J gene lost 7 bases, with 13 bases spanning the gap. The CDR3 is CASSLVDGRNSPLHF. The DNA of the CDR3 is TGTGCCAGCAGCTTAGTGGACGGCCGAAATTCACCCCTCCACTTT.

J is TRBJ2-1 and V is TRBV4-2, with TRBD2 as a possible D gene (6 bases). Germline CDR1 and CDR2: LGHNA and YNFKEQ. Between the trimmed V and J ends, which lost 5 bases and 9 bases, there was a span of 20 bases. This CDR3 contains 15 residues. CDR3 region: CASSSRMASESEQFF. The CDR3 region has the DNA TGTGCCAGCAGCTCCCGGATGGCTAGCGAGAGTGAGCAGTTCTTC.

The chain uses TRBV29-1 and TRBJ2-1; 16 positions agree with TRBD2. CDR3 length: 16 residues. V shed 7 bases and J 9 bases; nucleotides not matched to a gene: 12. Germline V gene lookup returns CDR1 SQVTM and CDR2 ANQGSEA. In nucleotides, the CDR3 is TGCAGCGGCACCGGGACTAGCGGGAGGGCCGGGGGTGAGCAGTTCTTC. This encodes CSGTGTSGRAGGEQFF.

This clone was recorded a few times. V gene TRBV28 combines with J gene TRBJ1-2; weak D call: TRBD1 (6 bases). The CDR3 has 12 residues. CDR1 and CDR2 (germline): MDHEN, SYDVKM. Trimming cost V 8 bases and J 7 bases, with 14 bases left between them. The CDR3 reads CASRDQGSGYTF. CDR3 sequence (DNA): TGTGCCAGCCGAGACCAGGGGTCTGGCTACACCTTC.

The chain is built from TRBV9 and TRBJ2-3; 14 nucleotides align to TRBD2. After removal of 0 bases from V and 5 bases from J, the junction contained 8 bases not matched to a gene. The CDR3 is 18 amino acids. Germline V CDR1 and CDR2: SGDLS, YYNGEE. DNA of the CDR3: TGTGCCAGCAGCGTAGCTCCGGGACTAGCGGGGGCCGGAGATACGCAGTATTTT. It is translated as CASSVAPGLAGAGDTQYF.

The rearrangement links TRBV4-1 to TRBJ2-2; 12 nucleotides line up with TRBD1. The CDR3 length is 17 residues. Germline V gene data show CDR1 as MGHRA and CDR2 as YSYEKL. V lost 3 bases and J lost 6; bases outside the gene matches: 8. CDR3 nucleotide sequence: TGCGCCAGCAGCCACCTACCGGGACAGGGGGCCGCCGGGGAGCTGTTTTTT. Translated: CASSHLPGQGAAGELFF.

This clone was counted a single time. The chain carries TRBV6-5 and TRBJ1-5; D is unclear. CDR3 length: 13 residues. Germline CDR1 and CDR2: MNHEY and SVGAGI. V was shortened by 4 bases and J by 9 bases, with 13 bases between the two germline ends. This CDR3 is CASSLFEVGPQHF. For the CDR3, the DNA is TGTGCCAGCAGTTTGTTTGAAGTTGGGCCCCAGCATTTT.

This sequence joins TRBV7-8 and TRBJ1-2; D might be TRBD1 (6 bases). Germline V gives CDR1 SGHVS, CDR2 FQNEAQ. Deletions cut 5 bases from V and 3 bases from J, with 16 bases between. CDR3 size: 15 residues. In DNA, the CDR3 is TGTGCCAGCAGCCCTAGCGGGGGCGTAGACTATGGCTACACCTTC. Translation gives CASSPSGGVDYGYTF. Based on the CDR3 plus reference TRBV7-8 and TRBJ1-2, the full variable domain is GAGVSQSPRYKVAKRGQDVALRCDPISGHVSLFWYQQALGQGPEFLTYFQNEAQLDKSGLPSDRFFAERPEGSVSTLKIQRTQQEDSAVYLCASSPSGGVDYGYTFGSGTRLTVV.

This clone has a single count. This chain connects TRBV11-2 to TRBJ2-7; D possibly matches TRBD1 or TRBD2 (6 bases each). Trimming removed 5 bases from V and 5 bases from J, with 13 bases in between. The CDR3 covers 13 residues. Germline V gene data show CDR1 as SGHAT and CDR2 as FQNNGV. As DNA, the CDR3 is TGTGCCAGCAGCGGGTACGGGGGCGACGAGCAGTACTTC. Protein: CASSGYGGDEQYF.

This chain joins TRBV5-1 and TRBJ2-1; TRBD2 agrees at 11 bases. Looked up from germline, CDR1 is SGHRS and CDR2 is YFSETQ. The trim removed 4 bases at V and 9 bases at J, leaving 9 bases unmatched. The length of the CDR3 is 15 residues. The CDR3 reads CASSAGLAASGEQFF. The CDR3, as DNA: TGCGCCAGCAGCGCGGGACTAGCGGCGAGCGGTGAGCAGTTCTTC. The full variable domain, rest sourced from reference TRBV5-1 and TRBJ2-1, is KAGVTQTPRYLIKTRGQQVTLSCSPISGHRSVSWYQQTPGQGLQFLFEYFSETQRNKGNFPGRFSGRQFSNSRSEMNVSTLELGDSALYLCASSAGLAASGEQFFGPGTRLTVL.

The J gene is TRBJ1-1, the V gene TRBV6-6; D not certain. Germline CDR1 MNHNY, CDR2 SVGAGI (reference sequence). V was trimmed by 8 bases and J by 2 bases, leaving 12 bases between them. CDR3 length: 13 amino acids. Here the CDR3 reads CASGQNLNTEAFF. In nucleotides, the CDR3 is TGTGCCAGCGGTCAGAACCTTAACACTGAAGCTTTCTTT.

This clone was picked up a small number of times. The genes are TRBV11-2 and TRBJ1-2; D uncertain. Trimming left V 0 bases short and J 9 bases short, with 5 bases between. The length of the CDR3 is 11 residues. Germline loops: CDR1 SGHAT, CDR2 FQNNGV. CDR3 loop: CASSLEGRYTF. CDR3 bases: TGTGCCAGCAGCTTAGAAGGTCGCTACACCTTC.

The chain joins TRBV27 to TRBJ2-7; 8 bases are a match to TRBD2. With V trimmed by 8 bases and J by 0 bases, 12 bases remained unmatched. The CDR3 totals 16 residues. Looked up from germline, CDR1 is MNHEY and CDR2 is SMNVEV (reference sequence). The CDR3 here is CASRTKGGRSSYEQYF. As DNA, the CDR3 is TGTGCCAGCCGAACAAAGGGCGGGAGGAGCTCCTACGAGCAGTACTTC.

This chain links TRBV7-9 with TRBJ1-2; D gene uncertain. Germline V gene sequence: CDR1 SEHNR, CDR2 FQNEAQ (reference sequence). This CDR3 has 11 residues. Trimming shortened V by 1 base and J by 8 bases, and 5 bases separated the two germline ends. The CDR3 region has the DNA TGTGCCAGCAGCTTAGAAACCGGCTACACCTTC. Residues: CASSLETGYTF.

The chain couples TRBV29-1 to TRBJ2-5; D is uncertain. The CDR3 sequence is 13 residues long. With 7 bases removed from V and 4 bases from J, the gap between germline ends came to 16 bases. CDR1 and CDR2 from the germline V gene are SQVTM and ANQGSEA. CDR3 loop: CSAPDDHPETQYF. CDR3 bases: TGCAGCGCACCGGACGACCACCCAGAGACCCAGTACTTC.